This is a list of T cell receptor beta chains from one sample in a study of cytomegalovirus exposure and HLA in healthy donors. Measured with immunoSEQ multiplex PCR; TCRdb has only the in-frame clones, and not every one. The sample contains over 85,000 clones, around 64% of which appear only once. Specimen: PBMCs. All receptors come from a man aged 25-45 years in good health and CMV-seronegative. The CDR3 runs from the conserved cysteine through the conserved F or W. Each record gives: J gene, V gene, clone size, D gene, CDR3 protein, CDR3 DNA. The D gene is left open where the match is weak. A row's size may be missing; if present it is once, few, many or a size class.

TRBJ2-2,TRBV4-1,-,-,CASSQDQGTYTGELFF,TGCGCCAGCAGCCAAGATCAGGGAACGTACACCGGGGAGCTGTTTTTT
TRBJ1-2,TRBV7-2,-,TRBD1,CASSPGTEYGYPF,TGTGCCAGCAGCCCCGGGACAGAATATGGCTACCCCTTC
TRBJ2-5,TRBV2,-,-,CASVQQETQYF,TGTGCCAGCGTACAGCAAGAGACCCAGTACTTC
TRBJ2-7,TRBV15,-,-,CATSREEGSGYEQYF,TGTGCCACCAGCAGAGAGGAGGGTTCGGGCTACGAGCAGTACTTC
TRBJ1-4,TRBV11-2,-,-,CASSFVRDSFGELFF,TGTGCCAGCAGCTTCGTCCGGGACTCTTTTGGGGAACTGTTTTTT
TRBJ1-6,TRBV27,-,TRBD1,CASRDTGAGSPLHF,TGTGCCAGCAGGGACACAGGGGCCGGATCACCCCTCCACTTT
TRBJ2-7,TRBV9,-,TRBD2,CASSEAGGPSYEQYF,TGTGCCAGCAGCGAAGCGGGAGGGCCCTCCTACGAGCAGTACTTC
TRBJ1-5,TRBV6-5,many,TRBD1,CASTGQGSKEPQHF,TGTGCCAGCACCGGACAGGGGAGTAAGGAGCCCCAGCATTTT
TRBJ1-5,TRBV30,few,-,CAWSKSGGGSNQPQHF,TGTGCCTGGAGTAAGAGTGGGGGAGGTAGCAATCAGCCCCAGCATTTT
TRBJ2-5,TRBV6-1,few,TRBD2,CASSEALAGGETQYF,TGTGCCAGCAGTGAAGCTCTAGCGGGCGGCGAGACCCAGTACTTC
TRBJ2-7,TRBV27,few,-,CASSPQSGKTYEQYF,TGTGCCAGCAGTCCCCAGTCGGGTAAGACCTACGAGCAGTACTTC
TRBJ1-1,TRBV7-2,-,-,CASSFGGARGEAFF,TGTGCCAGCAGCTTCGGCGGGGCTAGAGGAGAAGCTTTCTTT
TRBJ1-2,TRBV5-4,-,-,CASSAQGSNYGYTF,TGTGCCAGCAGCGCACAGGGTTCCAACTATGGCTACACCTTC
TRBJ2-7,TRBV18,-,-,CASSPRAGGSDEQYF,TGTGCCAGCTCACCTCGCGCGGGTGGAAGCGACGAGCAGTACTTC
TRBJ2-7,TRBV9,-,TRBD1,CASSPGTGYAYEQYF,TGTGCCAGCAGCCCGGGGACAGGGTATGCCTACGAGCAGTACTTC
TRBJ2-7,TRBV7-8,few,-,CASSGAATLRSYEQYF,TGTGCCAGCAGTGGGGCGGCGACTCTACGCTCCTACGAGCAGTACTTC
TRBJ2-1,TRBV30,-,TRBD1,CAWDRGLNNEQFF,TGTGCCTGGGACAGGGGGCTAAACAATGAGCAGTTCTTC
TRBJ2-7,TRBV6-1,-,-,CASWDGGAASYEQYF,TGTGCCAGTTGGGATGGTGGAGCGGCCTCCTACGAGCAGTACTTC
TRBJ1-1,TRBV5-4,few,-,CASSLFPGYEAFF,TGTGCCAGCAGCTTGTTCCCAGGGTATGAGGCTTTCTTT
TRBJ1-5,TRBV28,-,TRBD1,CASSLLTGVGNQPQHF,TGTGCCAGCAGTTTACTAACAGGGGTCGGGAATCAGCCCCAGCATTTT
TRBJ1-1,TRBV5-4,-,-,CASTLLGGNTEAFF,TGTGCCAGCACCCTGCTTGGCGGGAACACTGAAGCTTTCTTT
TRBJ2-7,TRBV27,-,-,CASSFRLANEQYF,TGTGCCAGCAGTTTCCGGCTAGCTAACGAGCAGTACTTC
TRBJ2-3,TRBV30,-,-,CAWDGPGADTQYF,TGTGCCTGGGACGGCCCGGGAGCAGATACGCAGTATTTT
TRBJ2-6,TRBV27,-,TRBD2,CAVLLAGMAKGANVLTF,TGTGCCGTCCTACTAGCGGGAATGGCGAAAGGGGCCAACGTCCTGACTTTC
TRBJ1-2,TRBV9,-,-,CASSVAVSIGGYTF,TGTGCCAGCAGCGTAGCTGTGAGTATCGGTGGCTACACCTTC
TRBJ2-2,TRBV7-3,-,-,CASSLCRAGELFF,TGTGCCAGCAGCTTATGCAGGGCCGGGGAGCTGTTTTTT
TRBJ2-3,TRBV14,once,-,CASSRLDSLTDTQYF,TGTGCCAGCAGCCGACTTGACAGTCTCACAGATACGCAGTATTTT
TRBJ2-6,TRBV9,once,-,CASSVVRGLSGANVLTF,TGTGCCAGCAGCGTAGTAAGGGGCCTCTCTGGGGCCAACGTCCTGACTTTC
TRBJ2-5,TRBV5-4,-,TRBD2,CASRRSGGGETQYF,TGTGCCAGCAGGCGTAGCGGGGGGGGAGAGACCCAGTACTTC
TRBJ2-1,TRBV5-1,-,TRBD2,CASSLAPSGRAWSEQFF,TGCGCCAGCAGCTTGGCACCTAGCGGGAGGGCCTGGAGTGAGCAGTTCTTC
TRBJ1-1,TRBV19,once,TRBD1,CASSIRTQGANTEAFF,TGTGCCAGTAGTATTAGGACACAGGGGGCGAACACTGAAGCTTTCTTT
TRBJ1-1,TRBV4-3,-,-,CASSPRRPRRAEAFF,TGCGCCAGCAGCCCGCGGAGGCCCCGCCGCGCTGAAGCTTTCTTT
TRBJ2-1,TRBV6-5,-,TRBD1,CASSYGQGGYNEQFF,TGTGCCAGCAGTTACGGACAGGGGGGCTACAATGAGCAGTTCTTC
TRBJ1-5,TRBV28,-,TRBD1,CASNRGQSQPQHF,TGTGCCAGCAACAGGGGGCAAAGTCAGCCCCAGCATTTT
TRBJ1-1,TRBV5-1,-,-,CASSRSVGDSEAFF,TGCGCCAGCAGTCGTTCGGTGGGGGACTCTGAAGCTTTCTTT
TRBJ1-1,TRBV5-6,-,TRBD1,CASSLGTGGAMAFF,TGTGCCAGCAGCTTAGGGACAGGGGGCGCGATGGCTTTCTTT
TRBJ1-1,TRBV29-1,-,TRBD1,CSVVTGVEAFF,TGCAGCGTTGTAACAGGGGTTGAAGCTTTCTTT
TRBJ2-7,TRBV19,once,-,CASSMSLGEQYF,TGTGCCAGTAGTATGAGCCTCGGGGAGCAGTACTTC
TRBJ1-1,TRBV6-5,-,TRBD1,CASRSDRYGTEAFF,TGTGCCAGCAGATCGGACAGGTACGGCACTGAAGCTTTCTTT
TRBJ2-2,TRBV15,-,TRBD2,CATSRDRAGAGELFF,TGTGCCACCAGCAGAGATCGGGCGGGAGCCGGGGAGCTGTTTTTT
TRBJ2-1,TRBV7-5,-,-,CVRSQSRGESYNEQFF,TGTGTCAGAAGCCAGAGCCGTGGGGAGTCCTACAATGAGCAGTTCTTC